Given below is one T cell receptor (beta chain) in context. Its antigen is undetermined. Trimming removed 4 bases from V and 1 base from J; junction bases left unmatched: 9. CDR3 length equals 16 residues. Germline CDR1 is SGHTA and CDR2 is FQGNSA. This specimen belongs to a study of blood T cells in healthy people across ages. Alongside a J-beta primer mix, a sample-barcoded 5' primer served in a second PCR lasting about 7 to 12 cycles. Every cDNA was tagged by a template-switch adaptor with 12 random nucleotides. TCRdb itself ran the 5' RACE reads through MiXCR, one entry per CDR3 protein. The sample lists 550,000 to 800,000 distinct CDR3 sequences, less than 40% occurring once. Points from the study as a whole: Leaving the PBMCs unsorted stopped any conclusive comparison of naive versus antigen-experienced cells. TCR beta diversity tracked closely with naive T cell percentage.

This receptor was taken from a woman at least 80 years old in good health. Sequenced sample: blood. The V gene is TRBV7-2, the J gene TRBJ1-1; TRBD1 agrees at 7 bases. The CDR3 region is CASSSTGLPWNTEAFF. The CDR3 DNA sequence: TGTGCCAGCAGCTCGACAGGGCTTCCATGGAACACTGAAGCTTTCTTT.